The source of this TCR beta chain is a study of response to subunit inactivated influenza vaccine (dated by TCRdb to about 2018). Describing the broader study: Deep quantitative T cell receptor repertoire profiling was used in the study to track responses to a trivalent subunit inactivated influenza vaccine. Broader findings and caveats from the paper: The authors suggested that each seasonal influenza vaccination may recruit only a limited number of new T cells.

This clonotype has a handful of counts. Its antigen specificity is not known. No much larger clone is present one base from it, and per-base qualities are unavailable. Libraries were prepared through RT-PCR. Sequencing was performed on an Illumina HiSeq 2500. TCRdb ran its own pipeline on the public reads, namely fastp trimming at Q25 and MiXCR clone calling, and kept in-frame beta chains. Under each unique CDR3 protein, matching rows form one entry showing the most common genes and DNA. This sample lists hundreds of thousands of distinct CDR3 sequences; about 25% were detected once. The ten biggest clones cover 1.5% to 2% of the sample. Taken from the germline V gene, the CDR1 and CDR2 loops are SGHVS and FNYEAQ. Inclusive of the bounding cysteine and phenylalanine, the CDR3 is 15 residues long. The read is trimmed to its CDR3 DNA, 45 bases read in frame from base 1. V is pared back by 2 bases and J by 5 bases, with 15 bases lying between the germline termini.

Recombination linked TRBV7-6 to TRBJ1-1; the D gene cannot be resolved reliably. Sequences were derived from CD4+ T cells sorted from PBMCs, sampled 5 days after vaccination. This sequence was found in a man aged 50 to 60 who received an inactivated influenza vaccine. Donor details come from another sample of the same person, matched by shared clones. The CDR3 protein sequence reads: CASSLRAGFGTEAFF. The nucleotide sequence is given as TGTGCCAGCAGCTTACGAGCGGGGTTCGGGACTGAAGCTTTCTTT.